These 2 T cell receptor beta chains share one sample of origin, sequenced in a study of regulatory T cells. Amplification used 52 TRBV primers and 13 TRBJ primers. Profiling relied on immunoSEQ multiplex PCR, and the TCRdb table lists in-frame clones only, not all of them. The sample records more than 15,000 clones, roughly 90% being singletons. Material for sequencing was CD8+ T cells sorted from blood. The receptors shown here come from a person in their late teens or twenties with CD3G deficiency.

This chain joins TRBV7-9 and TRBJ2-1, with a tentative D call TRBD2 (5 bases). The CDR3 has 12 amino acids. With 2 bases removed from V and 8 bases from J, the gap between germline ends came to 7 bases. Germline CDR1 SEHNR, CDR2 FQNEAQ (reference sequence). The CDR3 reads CASSLSGDEQFF. CDR3 bases: TGTGCCAGCAGCTTATCCGGGGATGAGCAGTTCTTC. Looking up the rest from reference TRBV7-9 and TRBJ2-1 gives the full variable domain: DTGVSQNPRHKITKRGQNVTFRCDPISEHNRLYWYRQTLGQGPEFLTYFQNEAQLEKSRLLSDRFSAERPKGSFSTLEIQRTEQGDSAMYLCASSLSGDEQFFGPGTRLTVL.

This clone was seen once. The rearrangement links TRBV5-6 to TRBJ2-7; perhaps D is TRBD1 or TRBD2 (5 bases each). V shed 1 base and J shed 0 bases, with 11 bases lying between them. Germline V gene sequence: CDR1 SGHDT, CDR2 YYEEEE. CDR3 length: 15 residues. The CDR3 DNA reads TGTGCCAGCAGCTTGCCGGGTGGGGGCTCCTACGAGCAGTACTTC. As protein: CASSLPGGGSYEQYF.